This TCR beta chain was identified during a study of blood T cell repertoires in COVID-19. The overall study: From the United States, Italy and Spain came samples of acute and convalescent COVID-19. In each case, the material was cDNA or gDNA derived from T cells, B-cell-depleted T cells, or PBMCs.

As processed by the authors: Amplification of reference gene primers was used by the study to estimate nucleated cell counts. Repertoires were generated with immunoSEQ multiplex PCR, while TCRdb's copy carries only in-frame clones and drops some. V, J and clone size were drawn from that table, and D and trimming were deduced from the DNA. The sample has a few hundred thousand clones; roughly four fifths are singletons. CDR3 length: 15 residues. From germline, CDR1 is LNHDA and CDR2 SQIVND (reference sequence). The junction had 4 bases not matched to a gene; V was cut back by 6 bases and J by 0 bases.

The rearrangement uses TRBV19 and TRBJ2-2, with 7 bases that match TRBD2. This sequence originates from a young woman with acute or convalescent COVID-19. The sequenced sample consisted of peripheral blood. The chain's CDR3 is CASRPSGTNTGELFF. The CDR3 DNA reads TGTGCCAGTAGACCTAGCGGCACGAACACCGGGGAGCTGTTTTTT.